This T cell receptor beta chain was documented in a study of shared clonotypes between healthy human individuals. About the study: Per donor, three plates held CD4 naive cells, three held CD4 memory, two held CD8 naive and one held CD8 memory.

Using about 0.2 ug DNA, 30,000 or so T cell genomes, the sorted-subset replicate PCRs were run. The data were produced by immunoSEQ multiplex PCR, yet TCRdb's version contains in-frame clones alone and is incomplete. The sample has about 960,000 clones; over 75% are singletons. The CDR3 totals 14 residues. Trimming removed 0 bases from V and 4 bases from J, with 10 bases in between. Germline lookup yields CDR1 SGHDT and CDR2 YYEEEE. The sample consisted of memory CD4+ T cells sorted from blood. Subset: CD45RA-negative fraction. The V gene is TRBV5-6, the J gene TRBJ1-1, with no clear D. This TCR was recovered from a man younger than 35 in good health. The CDR3 loop is CASSLEVGTTEAFF. In nucleotides, the CDR3 is TGTGCCAGCAGCTTGGAGGTGGGAACCACTGAAGCTTTCTTT.